What follows are 28 T cell receptor beta chains derived from one specimen sequenced in a study of blood T cell repertoires in COVID-19. Assay: immunoSEQ multiplex PCR; the TCRdb copy retains only in-frame clones and omits some. The sample lists around 140,000 clones, 84% occurring once. The sample comprised peripheral blood. The source is a man in his 60s with acute or convalescent COVID-19.

The rearrangement joins TRBV6-5 to TRBJ1-1; D remains unclear. V lost 4 bases and J 8 bases, leaving 11 bases between the germline ends. CDR3 length: 12 amino acids. CDR1 and CDR2 from the germline V gene are MNHEY and SVGAGI. CDR3 protein: CASSFIRGEAFF. The CDR3 bases are TGTGCCAGCAGTTTTATTCGGGGAGAAGCTTTCTTT.

The chain is built from TRBV28 and TRBJ2-3; D perhaps matches TRBD2 (6 bases). Germline values: CDR1 MDHEN, CDR2 SYDVKM. Trimming removed 8 bases from V and 4 bases from J, with 10 bases in between. This CDR3 contains 12 residues. The CDR3: CASRTNPDTQYF. The CDR3, as DNA: TGTGCCAGCCGGACTAATCCAGATACGCAGTATTTT.

In DNA form, the CDR3 reads TGTGCCTGGAGTGGACAGTATTCCACTGAAGCTTTCTTT. It specifies CAWSGQYSTEAFF. The chain links TRBV30 to TRBJ1-1, with a weak D call TRBD1 (5 bases). The germline gives CDR1 GTSNPN, CDR2 SVGIG (reference sequence). The CDR3 is 13 amino acids. The ends were cut back, 1 base at V and 4 bases at J, with 10 bases in the middle.

V gene TRBV2 combines with J gene TRBJ1-5; a possible D gene is TRBD1 (5 bases). Between the trimmed V and J ends, which lost 1 base and 4 bases, there was a span of 14 bases. Germline CDR1 SNHLY, CDR2 FYNNEI. This CDR3 contains 16 residues. The chain's CDR3 is CASSEGGRRGNQPQHF. The CDR3 DNA is TGTGCCAGCAGTGAAGGAGGGAGGAGGGGTAATCAGCCCCAGCATTTT. Together with reference TRBV2 and TRBJ1-5, the CDR3 gives the full variable domain: EPEVTQTPSHQVTQMGQEVILRCVPISNHLYFYWYRQILGQKVEFLVSFYNNEISEKSEIFDDQFSVERPDGSNFTLKIRSTKLEDSAMYFCASSEGGRRGNQPQHFGDGTRLSIL.

The chain carries TRBV3-1 (or the pseudogene TRBV3-2) and TRBJ1-4; 9 nucleotides align to TRBD1. Germline V gives CDR1 LGHDT, CDR2 YNNKEL (reference sequence). The CDR3 extends over 17 amino acids. Germline trimming cut 0 bases from V and 6 bases from J; bases unmatched to any gene: 8. The DNA of the CDR3 is TGTGCCAGCAGCCAAGATCCTCGGGACAGGGATGATGAAAAACTGTTTTTT. Translation gives CASSQDPRDRDDEKLFF.

This clone was picked up one time. The chain carries TRBV5-1 and TRBJ2-2, with D uncertain. V was pared by 0 bases and J by 6 bases, with 9 bases between. CDR1 and CDR2 (germline): SGHRS, YFSETQ. The CDR3 spans 14 residues. The CDR3 is CASSLAVGPGELFF. The DNA of the CDR3 is TGCGCCAGCAGCTTGGCTGTGGGCCCCGGGGAGCTGTTTTTT.

The chain joins TRBV2 to TRBJ2-7; the match to TRBD1 covers 7 bases. Trimming cost V 6 bases and J 2 bases; bases outside gene matches: 10. The CDR3 loop spans 15 amino acids. The germline CDR1 and CDR2 sequences are SNHLY and FYNNEI. CDR3 in amino acids: CASREIRDSPYEQYF. CDR3 bases: TGTGCCAGCAGGGAGATCCGGGACAGCCCCTACGAGCAGTACTTC.

This sequence joins TRBV5-1 and TRBJ1-5; 8 positions agree with TRBD1. Per germline, CDR1 SGHRS and CDR2 YFSETQ. The V and J ends lost 3 bases and 6 bases, in that order; junction bases with no gene match: 8. The CDR3 loop spans 15 amino acids. In nucleotides, the CDR3 is TGCGCCAGCAGCTCCGCAGGGGGCGAGGGTCAGCCCCAGCATTTT. It encodes CASSSAGGEGQPQHF.

This chain links TRBV11-1 with TRBJ1-2, with 7 bases lining up with TRBD1. This CDR3 spans 16 amino acids. Trimming at V came to 0 bases and at J to 3 bases, leaving 7 bases not matched to a gene. The germline V gene has CDR1 SGHAT and CDR2 FQDESV (reference sequence). The CDR3 here is CASSLAYTGDDYGYTF. The CDR3 DNA is TGTGCCAGCAGCTTAGCATACACAGGGGACGACTATGGCTACACCTTC.

This clone has only a few counts. V is TRBV7-2 and J is TRBJ1-4; 7 positions agree with TRBD1. With V trimmed by 3 bases and J by 8 bases, 9 bases remained unmatched. The CDR3 consists of 15 residues. Per the germline V gene, CDR1 is SGHTA and CDR2 is FQGNSA. The CDR3 spells CASSFRQGSWEKLFF. The CDR3 DNA reads TGTGCCAGCAGCTTCCGACAGGGAAGTTGGGAAAAACTGTTTTTT.

The chain carries TRBV23-1 and TRBJ2-3, with TRBD2 identical over 15 bases. TRBV23-1 is labeled an ORF, and its function is uncertain. The CDR3 is 18 amino acids. After removal of 0 bases from V and 3 bases from J, the junction contained 4 bases not matched to a gene. In DNA form, the CDR3 reads TGCGCCAGCAGTCAATCTAAGGGACTAGCGGGGGGAACAGATACGCAGTATTTT. This translates into CASSQSKGLAGGTDTQYF.

This clone appeared once. This chain uses TRBV5-1 with TRBJ1-2; 10 nucleotides line up with TRBD1. The CDR3 length is 16 residues. CDR1 is SGHRS, CDR2 YFSETQ, per germline. The ends lost 0 bases at V and 0 bases at J; junction bases unmatched: 2. This CDR3 reads CASSLGTGGSNYGYTF. The CDR3 DNA reads TGCGCCAGCAGCTTGGGGACAGGGGGTTCTAACTATGGCTACACCTTC.

Points on this clone: A junction end diverges from the germline sequence, so it may reflect a read error. The chain is built from TRBV14 and TRBJ1-6, with D tentatively TRBD1 (6 bases). The CDR3 loop spans 15 amino acids. Germline CDR1 SGHDN, CDR2 FVKESK. CDR3 bases: TGTGCCAGCAGGCAAGTCGGGGGGCCCAATTCACCCCTCCACTTT. The encoded protein is CASRQVGGPNSPLHF.

The rearrangement uses TRBV30 and TRBJ1-1; D perhaps matches TRBD1 (5 bases). The V gene's germline CDR1 is GTSNPN and CDR2 SVGIG (reference sequence). V lost 2 bases to trimming and J lost 7 bases, with 11 bases between them. The CDR3 covers 12 residues. The CDR3 region is CAWSTLGGEAFF. CDR3 bases: TGTGCCTGGAGTACGTTGGGGGGTGAAGCTTTCTTT.

This clone appeared a few times. The V call is TRBV10-2, the J call TRBJ2-3; TRBD2 matches at 9 bases. Per the germline V gene, CDR1 is WSHSY and CDR2 is SAAADI. The CDR3 totals 15 residues. Unmatched junction bases numbered 4, after V lost 3 bases and J lost 3 bases. The CDR3 loop is CASSETLAGTDTQYF. The CDR3 bases are TGCGCCAGCAGTGAAACCCTAGCGGGAACAGATACGCAGTATTTT.

The J gene is TRBJ2-7, the V gene TRBV12-3 or TRBV12-4, with 7 bases lining up with TRBD2. Germline trimming cut 6 bases from V and 3 bases from J; bases unmatched to any gene: 5. The CDR3 runs 13 residues. CDR3 residues: CASSRGSLYEQYF. In nucleotides, the CDR3 is TGTGCCAGCAGCCGCGGGAGTCTCTACGAGCAGTACTTC.

The V call is TRBV3-1 (or the pseudogene TRBV3-2), the J call TRBJ2-4; 10 bases match TRBD2. Germline assignment: CDR1 LGHDT and CDR2 YNNKEL (reference sequence). The CDR3 is made up of 15 amino acids. V shed 1 base and J 9 bases; nucleotides not matched to a gene: 6. The DNA of the CDR3 is TGTGCCAGCAGCCAAGTGGCCAGCGGGGGGGGCATTCAGTACTTC. The encoded protein is CASSQVASGGGIQYF.

This chain links TRBV7-2 with TRBJ2-7; the D gene is possibly TRBD1 (6 bases). Germline-derived CDR1 and CDR2 are SGHTA and FQGNSA. This CDR3 has 17 residues. Trimming removed 0 bases from V and 1 base from J, with 16 bases in between. CDR3 protein: CASSLASRQDWSYEQYF. CDR3 nucleotide sequence: TGTGCCAGCAGCTTAGCCTCCCGACAGGATTGGTCCTACGAGCAGTACTTC.

V gene TRBV21-1 combines with J gene TRBJ1-6; no DNA check was done on the table's D call, TRBD1. TRBV21-1 is a recognized pseudogene. The CDR3 totals 16 residues. The CDR3: CASSKEGAGGNSPLHF. For the CDR3, the DNA is TGTGCCAGCAGCAAAGAGGGGGCAGGGGGGAATTCACCCCTCCACTTT.

This clone came up once. The chain uses TRBV29-1 and TRBJ2-5, with D perhaps TRBD2 (7 bases). The ends were cut back, 4 bases at V and 4 bases at J, with 19 bases in the middle. The length of the CDR3 is 15 residues. The germline V gene encodes CDR1 SQVTM and CDR2 ANQGSEA. The CDR3 coding sequence is TGCAGCGTTGGAGGCATGGGGGGGGGCGCAGAGACCCAGTACTTC. Translation: CSVGGMGGGAETQYF.

CDR3 region: CASSSAGVDTQYF. In nucleotides, the CDR3 is TGTGCCAGCAGCTCAGCAGGGGTTGATACGCAGTATTTT. The chain carries TRBV7-2 and TRBJ2-3; TRBD1 might be the D (6 bases). The germline V gene encodes CDR1 SGHTA and CDR2 FQGNSA. This CDR3 is built from 13 residues. Trimming shortened V by 4 bases and J by 6 bases, and 11 bases separated the two germline ends.

V usage is TRBV5-1 and J usage is TRBJ1-5, with 7 nucleotides matching TRBD1. This CDR3 has 14 amino acids. Looked up from germline, CDR1 is SGHRS and CDR2 is YFSETQ. V gave up 4 bases and J gave up 7 bases; unmatched junction bases: 8. The CDR3 nucleotides are TGCGCCAGCAGCCTTCAGGGGGGAAGACAGCCCCAGCATTTT. Protein product: CASSLQGGRQPQHF.

The CDR3 coding sequence is TGCGCCAGCAGTGTACAGGGGGGTGGCTACACCTTC. Residues: CASSVQGGGYTF. This chain joins TRBV10-1 and TRBJ1-2; 8 bases fit TRBD1. V trimming: 4 bases; J trimming: 7 bases; junction bases outside the gene matches: 2. The CDR3 is 12 amino acids. Germline CDR1 is WNHNN and CDR2 is SYGVQD (reference sequence).

The chain uses TRBV24-1 and TRBJ2-1; 7 nucleotides agree with TRBD2. The V gene's germline CDR1 is KGHDR and CDR2 SFDVKD. This CDR3 is built from 16 residues. V shed 3 bases, J shed 6 bases, and the junction held 10 bases outside the gene matches. Written as DNA, the CDR3 is TGTGCCACCAGTGATAATCTAGCGGAGTTGGGCAATGAGCAGTTCTTC. Amino acid sequence: CATSDNLAELGNEQFF.

This chain links TRBV6-6 with TRBJ1-6; possible D gene TRBD1, 5 bases. The germline CDR1 and CDR2 sequences are MNHNY and SVGAGI (reference sequence). The CDR3 is 14 residues long. V gave up 10 bases and J gave up 10 bases, with 20 bases separating them. The chain's CDR3 is CATLPGSANSPLHF. The DNA of the CDR3 is TGTGCCACCTTACCAGGGTCAGCGAACTCACCCCTCCACTTT.

The chain joins TRBV18 to TRBJ2-7, with TRBD1 identical over 7 bases. Germline V lookup: CDR1 KGHSH, CDR2 LQKENI. The CDR3 has 14 amino acids. The J segment lost 6 bases and the V segment lost 3 bases, leaving 8 bases of the junction unmatched. This CDR3 is CASSPGQTGSEQYF. For the CDR3, the DNA is TGTGCCAGCTCACCGGGACAGACGGGGTCCGAGCAGTACTTC.

The chain joins TRBV30 to TRBJ2-3, with 9 nucleotides matching TRBD2. V gave up 4 bases and J gave up 2 bases; unmatched junction bases: 1. Germline values: CDR1 GTSNPN, CDR2 SVGIG (reference sequence). The CDR3 has 13 residues. The CDR3 DNA sequence: TGTGCCTGGACTAGCGGGAACACAGATACGCAGTATTTT. This sequence encodes CAWTSGNTDTQYF.

This CDR3 is CAWMFPGWLMTEAFF. Here the CDR3 DNA reads TGTGCCTGGATGTTTCCAGGGTGGTTAATGACTGAAGCTTTCTTT. The chain has TRBV30 and TRBJ1-1; D is perhaps TRBD1 (5 bases). Germline-derived CDR1 and CDR2 are GTSNPN and SVGIG (reference sequence). Trimming took off 4 bases at V and 5 bases at J, with 20 bases between the two ends. The CDR3 is made up of 15 amino acids.